Each of the 3 T cell receptor beta chains below was sequenced from the same sample in a study of cytomegalovirus exposure and HLA in healthy donors. It was with 60 Vbeta and 13 Jbeta primers that the PCR ran. Repertoires were generated with immunoSEQ multiplex PCR, while TCRdb's copy carries only in-frame clones and drops some. The data show around 110,000 clones, about 79% seen once. Specimen: PBMCs. The receptor set was obtained from a woman in her late teens or twenties in good health and CMV-seropositive.

Here the CDR3 DNA reads TGTGCCAGCGCCGAAGACAGGGGAAATGAGCAGTTCTTC. It codes for CASAEDRGNEQFF. The rearrangement uses TRBV6-1 and TRBJ2-1; 8 nucleotides align to TRBD1. The germline CDR1 and CDR2 sequences are MNHNS and SASEGT. V shed 8 bases and J 7 bases; nucleotides not matched to a gene: 7. This CDR3 comprises 13 residues.

J is TRBJ1-2 and V is TRBV5-1, with 10 bases identical to TRBD1. J gave up 6 bases and V 2 bases, and 10 bases lay outside the gene matches. Germline V lookup: CDR1 SGHRS, CDR2 YFSETQ. This CDR3 is built from 16 residues. CDR3 sequence (DNA): TGCGCCAGCAGCTTCCTCCAGACAGGGGGCCTCGATGGCTACACCTTC. Translating gives CASSFLQTGGLDGYTF.

The chain recombines TRBV9 with TRBJ1-5; D might be TRBD1 (5 bases). CDR3 length: 15 residues. Germline lookup yields CDR1 SGDLS and CDR2 YYNGEE. V was clipped by 4 bases and J by 0 bases, with 11 bases between them. This CDR3 reads CASSSQGYSNQPQHF. CDR3 nucleotide sequence: TGTGCCAGCAGCTCCCAGGGATATAGCAATCAGCCCCAGCATTTT. The full variable domain, rest sourced from reference TRBV9 and TRBJ1-5, is DSGVTQTPKHLITATGQRVTLRCSPRSGDLSVYWYQQSLDQGLQFLIQYYNGEERAKGNILERFSAQQFPDLHSELNLSSLELGDSALYFCASSSQGYSNQPQHFGDGTRLSIL.